Shown below are 26 T cell receptor beta chains from a single sample sequenced in a study of blood T cell repertoires in COVID-19. Repertoires were generated with immunoSEQ multiplex PCR, while TCRdb's copy carries only in-frame clones and drops some. Among roughly 82,000 clones listed, 90% were seen once. The sample was peripheral blood. These receptor sequences come from a woman between 50 and 59 years old in a cohort sampled during active COVID-19.

The gene calls are TRBV3-1 (or the pseudogene TRBV3-2) and TRBJ2-1; 12 nucleotides match TRBD2. V trimming: 4 bases; J trimming: 5 bases; junction bases outside the gene matches: 6. From germline, CDR1 is LGHDT and CDR2 YNNKEL (reference sequence). The CDR3 contains 16 residues. The CDR3: CASSPSGLAGHNEQFF. The CDR3 region has the DNA TGTGCCAGCAGCCCATCAGGACTAGCGGGACACAATGAGCAGTTCTTC.

V is TRBV7-3 and J is TRBJ2-3, with 7 bases aligning to TRBD2. CDR1 SGHTA and CDR2 FQGTGA come from the germline V gene. V was clipped by 5 bases and J by 2 bases; unmatched bases: 10. The CDR3 length is 16 residues. The CDR3 sequence: CASSPYKAGHTDTQYF. The CDR3 DNA reads TGTGCCAGCAGCCCTTACAAAGCGGGGCACACAGATACGCAGTATTTT.

J is TRBJ1-1 and V is TRBV7-9; no clear D. V was clipped by 0 bases and J by 5 bases, with 13 bases between them. The CDR3 is 15 residues long. Germline assignment: CDR1 SEHNR and CDR2 FQNEAQ (reference sequence). Written as DNA, the CDR3 is TGTGCCAGCAGCTTAGCCAGCCGAGGCCGGACTGAAGCTTTCTTT. Protein product: CASSLASRGRTEAFF.

V gene TRBV28 combines with J gene TRBJ2-7, with TRBD2 identical over 8 bases. After removal of 6 bases from V and 2 bases from J, the junction contained 6 bases not matched to a gene. The CDR3 is 14 amino acids. From germline, CDR1 is MDHEN and CDR2 SYDVKM. The CDR3 protein is CASSRTSGTYEQYF. CDR3 DNA: TGTGCCAGCAGCAGAACTAGCGGAACCTACGAGCAGTACTTC.

This chain's CDR3 is CAISEFGQQNMDEQFF. CDR3 DNA sequence: TGTGCCATCAGTGAGTTCGGACAGCAAAATATGGATGAGCAGTTCTTC. This chain connects TRBV10-3 to TRBJ2-1, with a possible D match to TRBD1 (6 bases). In germline, CDR1 is ENHRY, CDR2 SYGVKD. The V end lost 1 base, the J end lost 8 bases, and 18 bases lay between the germline ends. CDR3 length equals 16 residues.

This chain connects TRBV6-5 to TRBJ2-1; D possibly corresponds to TRBD2 (5 bases). Trimming removed 8 bases from V and 4 bases from J, with 15 bases in between. This CDR3 is built from 14 residues. In germline, CDR1 is MNHEY, CDR2 SVGAGI. The CDR3 region is CASVFRTVYNEQFF. CDR3 sequence (DNA): TGTGCCAGCGTTTTTAGGACTGTGTACAATGAGCAGTTCTTC.

The count of this clone is one. The chain employs TRBV27 and TRBJ2-1; D possibly corresponds to TRBD2 (6 bases). V lost 5 bases and J 2 bases, leaving 16 bases between the germline ends. Germline CDR1 is MNHEY and CDR2 is SMNVEV (reference sequence). The CDR3 consists of 16 residues. Here the CDR3 reads CASSPATSSAYNEQFF. The CDR3 DNA sequence: TGTGCCAGCAGTCCCGCCACTAGCAGCGCCTACAATGAGCAGTTCTTC.

The rearrangement joins TRBV12-3 or TRBV12-4 to TRBJ1-6; no definite D call. V shed 6 bases and J shed 4 bases, with 4 bases lying between them. CDR3 size: 12 residues. Here the CDR3 reads CASSPYNSPLHF. CDR3 nucleotide sequence: TGTGCCAGCAGCCCATATAATTCACCCCTCCACTTT.

The V call is TRBV28, the J call TRBJ2-1; TRBD1 might be the D (6 bases). This CDR3 is built from 14 residues. Trimming removed 0 bases from V and 4 bases from J, with 7 bases in between. Per the germline V gene, CDR1 is MDHEN and CDR2 is SYDVKM. For the CDR3, the DNA is TGTGCCAGCAGTTTATGGCAGGGGTACAATGAGCAGTTCTTC. It codes for CASSLWQGYNEQFF.

This clone was found a few times. This chain links TRBV3-1 (or the pseudogene TRBV3-2) with TRBJ2-7; 10 positions match TRBD2. CDR3 size: 15 residues. Trimming took 4 bases from V and 4 from J; bases not matched to a gene: 7. Germline loops: CDR1 LGHDT, CDR2 YNNKEL (reference sequence). Here the CDR3 DNA reads TGTGCCAGCAGCCCCGGCCTAGCGGGAGTGTACGAGCAGTACTTC. It codes for CASSPGLAGVYEQYF.

Concerning this clone itself: One junction end does not reproduce the germline sequence, and a read error may be involved. The V call is TRBV7-7, the J call TRBJ2-2, with a possible D match to TRBD1 (6 bases). The CDR3 has 14 amino acids. Germline-derived CDR1 and CDR2 are SSHAT and FNYEAQ (reference sequence). CDR3 bases: TGTGCTAGCAGCTTAGTGAGGGGGACCGGGGAGCTGTTTTTT. Residues: CASSLVRGTGELFF.

The chain uses TRBV18 and TRBJ2-7; D gene unclear. Germline CDR1 KGHSH, CDR2 LQKENI. The CDR3 runs 15 residues. Deletions cut 3 bases from V and 3 bases from J, with 15 bases between. The CDR3 DNA reads TGTGCCAGCTCACCCAGTCTAGAGACCAACTACGAGCAGTACTTC. It specifies CASSPSLETNYEQYF.

The chain uses TRBV5-1 and TRBJ2-5; a possible D gene is TRBD2 (6 bases). The CDR3 is 15 amino acids. Germline loops: CDR1 SGHRS, CDR2 YFSETQ. Trimming removed 0 bases from V and 2 bases from J, with 11 bases in between. This chain's CDR3 is CASSLDASGQETQYF. The CDR3, as DNA: TGCGCCAGCAGCTTGGATGCCAGCGGGCAAGAGACCCAGTACTTC. Full variable domain (remainder filled in from reference TRBV5-1 and TRBJ2-5): KAGVTQTPRYLIKTRGQQVTLSCSPISGHRSVSWYQQTPGQGLQFLFEYFSETQRNKGNFPGRFSGRQFSNSRSEMNVSTLELGDSALYLCASSLDASGQETQYFGPGTRLLVL.

V is TRBV27 and J is TRBJ2-1; 9 bases line up with TRBD2. This CDR3 region has 16 residues. CDR1 and CDR2 from the germline V gene are MNHEY and SMNVEV (reference sequence). Unmatched junction bases numbered 13, after V lost 7 bases and J lost 6 bases. CDR3 sequence: CASKQGGLAGSNEQFF. CDR3 DNA: TGTGCCAGCAAACAGGGAGGGCTAGCGGGATCCAATGAGCAGTTCTTC.

V usage is TRBV14 and J usage is TRBJ1-1, with TRBD1 matching over 7 bases. The CDR3 runs to 16 residues. Germline-derived CDR1 and CDR2 are SGHDN and FVKESK. Trimming removed 1 base from V and 2 bases from J; junction bases left unmatched: 7. The CDR3 DNA reads TGTGCCAGCAGCCAAGTTTTTAGGACAGGAAACACTGAAGCTTTCTTT. Amino acids: CASSQVFRTGNTEAFF.

The chain uses TRBV15 and TRBJ2-2, with 9 bases matching TRBD1. The CDR3 has 14 amino acids. Germline CDR1 LNHNV, CDR2 YYDKDF (reference sequence). The J segment lost 5 bases and the V segment lost 8 bases, leaving 6 bases of the junction unmatched. DNA of the CDR3: TGTGCCACCCGGGACAGGGCCGGGACCGGGGAGCTGTTTTTT. It yields the protein CATRDRAGTGELFF.

J is TRBJ1-5 and V is TRBV7-2, with 9 bases aligning to TRBD1. This CDR3 comprises 15 residues. With V trimmed by 5 bases and J by 6 bases, 8 bases remained unmatched. From germline, CDR1 is SGHTA and CDR2 FQGNSA. The CDR3 here is CASSRDRALSQPQHF. The CDR3 bases are TGTGCCAGCAGCCGGGACAGGGCCCTCAGTCAGCCCCAGCATTTT.

This rearrangement joins TRBV13 to TRBJ1-4; D is unresolved. With 0 bases removed from V and 1 base from J, the gap between germline ends came to 6 bases. Germline CDR1 reads PRHDT; CDR2 reads FYEKMQ (reference sequence). The CDR3 consists of 15 residues. The CDR3 bases are TGTGCCAGCAGCTTAGGGAGGAGAACTAATGAAAAACTGTTTTTT. Translating gives CASSLGRRTNEKLFF.

This sequence joins TRBV28 and TRBJ2-7, with a weak D call TRBD1 (6 bases). Per germline, CDR1 MDHEN and CDR2 SYDVKM. This CDR3 has 16 residues. The germline V and J ends were trimmed by 5 bases and 3 bases, with 20 bases remaining between them. The CDR3 here is CASSPTGWGFRYEQYF. The CDR3 region has the DNA TGTGCCAGCAGTCCAACAGGGTGGGGGTTCCGCTACGAGCAGTACTTC. Together with reference TRBV28 and TRBJ2-7, the CDR3 gives the full variable domain: DVKVTQSSRYLVKRTGEKVFLECVQDMDHENMFWYRQDPGLGLRLIYFSYDVKMKEKGDIPEGYSVSREKKERFSLILESASTNQTSMYLCASSPTGWGFRYEQYFGPGTRLTVT.

The chain recombines TRBV19 with TRBJ1-4; tentative D call: TRBD1 (5 bases). CDR1 and CDR2 (germline): LNHDA, SQIVND (reference sequence). V shed 3 bases and J shed 7 bases, with 15 bases lying between them. The CDR3 is 15 residues long. The CDR3 loop reads CASSIVGQGGEKLFF. CDR3 nucleotides: TGTGCCAGTAGTATCGTAGGTCAGGGAGGTGAAAAACTGTTTTTT. The complete variable domain, with remaining parts taken from reference TRBV19 and TRBJ1-4, reads DGGITQSPKYLFRKEGQNVTLSCEQNLNHDAMYWYRQDPGQGLRLIYYSQIVNDFQKGDIAEGYSVSREKKESFPLTVTSAQKNPTAFYLCASSIVGQGGEKLFFGSGTQLSVL.

This clone was seen more than once but under ten times. This sequence joins TRBV5-1 and TRBJ2-5; D is perhaps TRBD2 (6 bases). Germline V gene sequence: CDR1 SGHRS, CDR2 YFSETQ. The CDR3 extends over 13 amino acids. The V end was cut by 0 bases, the J end by 3 bases, with 6 bases between. CDR3 sequence: CASSLVAEETQYF. The CDR3, as DNA: TGCGCCAGCAGCTTGGTAGCGGAAGAGACCCAGTACTTC.

The chain recombines TRBV9 with TRBJ2-7, with 8 bases identical to TRBD2. Trimming at V came to 0 bases and at J to 4 bases, leaving 6 bases not matched to a gene. The V gene's germline CDR1 is SGDLS and CDR2 YYNGEE. The CDR3 consists of 15 residues. The CDR3 DNA is TGTGCCAGCAGCGTAGCAAGCGGGAGTGGGTACGAGCAGTACTTC. Amino acids: CASSVASGSGYEQYF.

J is TRBJ1-1 and V is TRBV6-5; 7 nucleotides align to TRBD1. The germline CDR1 and CDR2 sequences are MNHEY and SVGAGI. Trimming took 2 bases from V and 4 from J; bases not matched to a gene: 10. This CDR3 comprises 16 residues. CDR3 loop: CASSYRLQGFGTEAFF. CDR3 sequence (DNA): TGTGCCAGCAGTTACAGACTACAGGGGTTTGGCACTGAAGCTTTCTTT.

The genes are TRBV29-1 and TRBJ1-1, with D perhaps TRBD1 (5 bases). The V gene lost 1 base and the J gene lost 1 base, with 7 bases spanning the gap. Germline assignment: CDR1 SQVTM and CDR2 ANQGSEA. The CDR3 has 13 residues. DNA for the CDR3: TGCAGCGTTGAAGGACAGTGGAACACTGAAGCTTTCTTT. This translates into CSVEGQWNTEAFF. Supplemented by reference TRBV29-1 and TRBJ1-1, the full variable domain reads SAVISQKPSRDICQRGTSLTIQCQVDSQVTMMFWYRQQPGQSLTLIATANQGSEATYESGFVIDKFPISRPNLTFSTLTVSNMSPEDSSIYLCSVEGQWNTEAFFGQGTRLTVV.

This clone has just one count. The genes are TRBV28 and TRBJ2-1; 7 nucleotides line up with TRBD2. V lost 11 bases to trimming and J lost 10 bases; unmatched junction nucleotides: 14. Looked up from germline, CDR1 is MDHEN and CDR2 is SYDVKM. The CDR3 extends over 13 amino acids. The CDR3 protein is CALQKAGPGEQFF. For the CDR3, the DNA is TGTGCCCTGCAAAAAGCGGGGCCGGGGGAGCAGTTCTTC.

This clone was seen just once. This chain uses TRBV25-1 with TRBJ2-1; 9 bases fit TRBD1. CDR1 and CDR2 from the germline V gene are MGHDK and SYGVNS. CDR3 length: 16 residues. V lost 1 base and J lost 6; bases outside the gene matches: 7. The CDR3 reads CASSESPGQGFNEQFF. The CDR3, as DNA: TGTGCCAGCAGTGAATCGCCCGGACAGGGGTTCAATGAGCAGTTCTTC.